This is a list of T cell receptor beta chains from one sample in a study of post-analysis software for immune sequencing data. TCRdb itself ran the PCR reads through MiXCR, one entry per CDR3 protein. This table holds 550,000 to 700,000 distinct CDR3 sequences, roughly 40% found once. Sequencing used blood. The origin of the receptors is a girl aged 10 to 17 with multiple sclerosis. Both conserved end residues are part of each CDR3. A row's size may be missing; if present it is once, few, many or a size class.

clone_size: NA; v_call: TRBV5-1; cdr3_aa: CASDLGGAGTEAFF
clone_size: few; v_call: TRBV7-9; cdr3_aa: CASSFDGGSYNEQFF
clone_size: many; v_call: TRBV21-1; cdr3_aa: CASSKGTGGYEQYF
clone_size: NA; v_call: TRBV5-1; cdr3_aa: CASSLGAGTESYEQYF
clone_size: NA; v_call: TRBV12-3/TRBV12-4; cdr3_aa: CASSYTGGSGYTF
clone_size: NA; v_call: TRBV7-9; cdr3_aa: CASSLASGWTDTQYF
clone_size: NA; v_call: TRBV9; cdr3_aa: CASSVAFYNEQYF
clone_size: few; v_call: TRBV5-1; cdr3_aa: CASSMGTGGLGQPQHF
clone_size: NA; v_call: TRBV7-6; cdr3_aa: CASSLGDLEQFF
clone_size: NA; v_call: TRBV29-1; cdr3_aa: CSVELLLAGAENIQYF
clone_size: NA; v_call: TRBV12-3/TRBV12-4; cdr3_aa: CASSPQTSSLTNEQFF
clone_size: NA; v_call: TRBV12-3/TRBV12-4; cdr3_aa: CASSPRDSLQETQYF
clone_size: few; v_call: TRBV3-1; cdr3_aa: CASSIQGRGYGYTF
clone_size: NA; v_call: TRBV19; cdr3_aa: CASSTAGTAPQPQHF
clone_size: NA; v_call: TRBV12-3/TRBV12-4; cdr3_aa: CASSPPGTETQYF
clone_size: NA; v_call: TRBV7-9; cdr3_aa: CASSQKGRRNEQFF
clone_size: few; v_call: TRBV7-2; cdr3_aa: CASSLRGSEQYF
clone_size: few; v_call: TRBV29-1; cdr3_aa: CSVTGPLDPDTQYF
clone_size: NA; v_call: TRBV7-2; cdr3_aa: CASSLNGPPNYGYTF
clone_size: few; v_call: TRBV27; cdr3_aa: CASRRLSSYNEQFF
clone_size: NA; v_call: TRBV6-5; cdr3_aa: CASAVSSYNEQFF
clone_size: NA; v_call: TRBV14; cdr3_aa: CASSPRPVLSSYNEQFF
clone_size: few; v_call: TRBV5-1; cdr3_aa: CASSLNGDNEKLFF
clone_size: NA; v_call: TRBV20-1; cdr3_aa: CSANPTLGPDEQYF